This TCR beta chain was documented in a study of Tregs in tolerant kidney transplant recipients. Deletions cut 1 base from V and 1 base from J, with 8 bases between. This CDR3 region has 15 residues. The germline CDR1 and CDR2 sequences are LNHNV and YYDKDF (reference sequence). Profiling relied on immunoSEQ multiplex PCR, and the TCRdb table lists in-frame clones only, not all of them. The sample includes about 240,000 clones, 80% to 85% of them seen just once. The sample taken for sequencing was CD4+ T cells from blood. The source is a human donor in good health. This chain joins TRBV15 and TRBJ2-1, with D perhaps assigned TRBD1 or TRBD2 (5 bases each). The CDR3, as DNA: TGTGCCACCAGCAGAGGAGGGGCATCCTACAATGAGCAGTTCTTC. Amino acid sequence: CATSRGGASYNEQFF.